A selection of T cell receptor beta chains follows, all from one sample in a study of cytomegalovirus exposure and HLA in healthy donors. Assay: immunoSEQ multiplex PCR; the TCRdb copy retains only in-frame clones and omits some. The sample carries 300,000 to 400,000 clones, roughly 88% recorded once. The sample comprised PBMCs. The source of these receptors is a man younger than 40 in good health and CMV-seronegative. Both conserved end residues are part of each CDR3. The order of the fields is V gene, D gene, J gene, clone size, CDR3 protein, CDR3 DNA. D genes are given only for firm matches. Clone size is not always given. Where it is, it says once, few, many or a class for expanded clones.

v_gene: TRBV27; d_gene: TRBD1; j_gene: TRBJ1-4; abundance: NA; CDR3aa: CASSPRGTGNGGPQEKLFF; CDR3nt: TGTGCCAGCAGTCCCAGAGGGACAGGAAACGGCGGGCCCCAGGAAAAACTGTTTTTT
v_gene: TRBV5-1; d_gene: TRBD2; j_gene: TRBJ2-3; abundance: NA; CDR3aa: CASSLGSGPDTQYF; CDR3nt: TGCGCCAGCAGCTTGGGTAGCGGGCCAGATACGCAGTATTTT
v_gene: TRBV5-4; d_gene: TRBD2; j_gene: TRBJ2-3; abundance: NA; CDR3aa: CASSLDLAAADTQYF; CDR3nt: TGTGCCAGCAGCTTGGATCTAGCGGCGGCAGATACGCAGTATTTT
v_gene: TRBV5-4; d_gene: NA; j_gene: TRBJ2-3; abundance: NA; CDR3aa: CASSLASADTQYF; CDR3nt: TGTGCCAGCAGCTTGGCTAGTGCGGATACGCAGTATTTT
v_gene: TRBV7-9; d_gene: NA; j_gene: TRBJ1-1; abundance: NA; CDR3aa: CASSPPRPGNTEAFF; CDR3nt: TGTGCCAGCAGCCCCCCCCGCCCGGGGAACACTGAAGCTTTCTTT
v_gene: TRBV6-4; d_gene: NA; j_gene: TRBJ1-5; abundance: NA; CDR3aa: CASSDSYDRLSNQPQHF; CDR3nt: TGTGCCAGCAGTGACTCTTACGACAGACTTAGCAATCAGCCCCAGCATTTT
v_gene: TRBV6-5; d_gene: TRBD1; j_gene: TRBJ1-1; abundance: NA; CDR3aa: CASRPGQGTEAFF; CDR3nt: TGTGCCAGCAGACCAGGACAGGGCACTGAAGCTTTCTTT
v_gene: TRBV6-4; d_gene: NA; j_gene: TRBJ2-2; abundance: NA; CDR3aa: CASSDLSTGELFF; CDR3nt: TGTGCCAGCAGTGACCTAAGTACTGGGGAGCTGTTTTTT
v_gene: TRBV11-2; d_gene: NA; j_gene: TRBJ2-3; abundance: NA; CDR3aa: CASSSPPTTASTDTQYF; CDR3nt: TGTGCCAGCAGCTCTCCCCCGACGACAGCTAGCACAGATACGCAGTATTTT
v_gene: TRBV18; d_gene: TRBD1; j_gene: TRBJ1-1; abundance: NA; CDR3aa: CASSFQTGVNTEAFF; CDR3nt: TGTGCCAGCTCATTCCAGACAGGGGTGAACACTGAAGCTTTCTTT
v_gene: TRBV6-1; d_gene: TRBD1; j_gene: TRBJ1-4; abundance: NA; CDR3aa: CASIWDRGQKLFF; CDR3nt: TGTGCCAGCATCTGGGACAGGGGGCAAAAACTGTTTTTT
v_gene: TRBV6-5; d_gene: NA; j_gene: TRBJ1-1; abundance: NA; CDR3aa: CASSYIQVLNTEAFF; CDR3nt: TGTGCCAGCAGTTACATCCAGGTGCTTAACACTGAAGCTTTCTTT
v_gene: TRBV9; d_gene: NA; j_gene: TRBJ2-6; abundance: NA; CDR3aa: CASSVAGALTF; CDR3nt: TGTGCCAGCAGCGTAGCAGGGGCCCTGACTTTC
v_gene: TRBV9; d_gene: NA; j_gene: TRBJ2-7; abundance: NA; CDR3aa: CASSVGDSSYEQYF; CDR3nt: TGTGCCAGCAGCGTTGGGGACTCAAGCTACGAGCAGTACTTC
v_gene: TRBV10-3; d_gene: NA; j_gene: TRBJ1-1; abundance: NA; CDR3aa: CAISESSRSDTEAFF; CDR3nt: TGTGCCATCAGTGAGTCATCCAGGTCGGACACTGAAGCTTTCTTT
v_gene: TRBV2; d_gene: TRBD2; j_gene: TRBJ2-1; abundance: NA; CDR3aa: CASRSMGGGYNEQFF; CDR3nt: TGTGCCAGCAGATCGATGGGGGGGGGCTACAATGAGCAGTTCTTC
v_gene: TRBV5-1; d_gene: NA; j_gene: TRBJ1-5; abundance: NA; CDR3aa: CASSLRWGDQPQHF; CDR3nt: TGCGCCAGCAGCCTACGGTGGGGGGATCAGCCCCAGCATTTT
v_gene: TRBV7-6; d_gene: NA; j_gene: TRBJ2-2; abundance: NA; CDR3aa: CASSLWAGMNTGELFF; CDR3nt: TGTGCCAGCAGCTTATGGGCAGGGATGAACACCGGGGAGCTGTTTTTT
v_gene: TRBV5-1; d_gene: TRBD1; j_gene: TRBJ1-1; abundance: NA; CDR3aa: CASSFWTGNTEAFF; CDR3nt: TGCGCCAGCAGCTTCTGGACAGGCAACACTGAAGCTTTCTTT
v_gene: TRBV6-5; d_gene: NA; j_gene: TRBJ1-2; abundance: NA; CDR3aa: CASSLTAGANYGYTF; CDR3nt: TGTGCCAGCAGTTTGACGGCAGGGGCTAACTATGGCTACACCTTC
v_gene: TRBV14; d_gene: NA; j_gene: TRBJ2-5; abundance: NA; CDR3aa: CASSQERGGGQYF; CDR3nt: TGTGCCAGCAGCCAAGAACGCGGGGGCGGCCAGTACTTC
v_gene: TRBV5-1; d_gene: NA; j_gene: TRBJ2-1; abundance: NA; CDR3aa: CASSLVGGLEQFF; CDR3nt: TGCGCCAGCAGCTTGGTTGGGGGCCTCGAGCAGTTCTTC
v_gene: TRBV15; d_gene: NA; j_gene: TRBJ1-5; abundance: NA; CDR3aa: CATSRVREGVQPQHF; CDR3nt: TGTGCCACCAGCAGAGTAAGGGAGGGTGTTCAGCCCCAGCATTTT
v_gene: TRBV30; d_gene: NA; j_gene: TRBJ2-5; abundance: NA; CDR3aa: CAWSASSWETQYF; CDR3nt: TGTGCCTGGAGTGCGTCTAGCTGGGAGACCCAGTACTTC
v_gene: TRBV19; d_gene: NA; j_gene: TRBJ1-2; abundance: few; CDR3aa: CASSIDLRYGYTF; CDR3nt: TGTGCCAGTAGTATAGATCTCCGCTATGGCTACACCTTC
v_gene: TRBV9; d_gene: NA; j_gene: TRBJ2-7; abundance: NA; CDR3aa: CASSEQPGVNYEQYF; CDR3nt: TGTGCCAGCAGCGAACAACCCGGGGTCAACTACGAGCAGTACTTC
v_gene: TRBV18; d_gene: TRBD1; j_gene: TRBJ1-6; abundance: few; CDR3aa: CASSPQGANSPLHF; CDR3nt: TGTGCCAGCTCACCACAGGGGGCTAATTCACCCCTCCACTTT